Below, 3 T cell receptor beta chains from the same sample are listed, as sequenced in a study of regulatory T cells in long-lasting Graves disease. Sample time point: newly diagnosed GD, antithyroid drugs for less than 3 months. After RNA was extracted from PBMCs, the TCR library was made from it. To make TCR beta libraries, researchers used iRepertoire HTBI primers and Arm-PCR of CDR3 regions. TCRdb reanalysed the multiplex PCR reads using MiXCR and keeps one entry per CDR3 protein. The sample shows a few hundred thousand distinct CDR3 sequences, roughly 10% of them seen only once. These data also featured in a second study, about T cells in Graves' hyperthyroidism and ophthalmopathy.

The specimen was peripheral blood mononuclear cells (PBMCs), collected at new diagnosis, from a patient treated with antithyroid drugs. These receptors were obtained from a young woman with Graves disease.

This clonotype was detected only a few times. V usage is TRBV12-3 or TRBV12-4 and J usage is TRBJ2-1, with 7 bases identical to TRBD2. The junction had 6 bases not matched to a gene; V was cut back by 6 bases and J by 4 bases. The CDR3 has 14 amino acids. DNA for the CDR3: TGTGCCAGCAGAGGGCGGGGGTTATACAATGAGCAGTTCTTC. This translates into CASRGRGLYNEQFF.

This clonotype was detected many times. This chain uses TRBV14 with TRBJ2-1; maybe TRBD1 (6 bases). The CDR3 is 16 amino acids. V was cut by 2 bases and J by 8 bases, with 19 bases left in between. CDR1 is SGHDN, CDR2 FVKESK, per germline. CDR3 loop: CASSQQTGLQDDEQFF. The CDR3 nucleotides are TGTGCCAGCAGCCAACAGACAGGCCTACAAGACGATGAGCAGTTCTTC.

This clonotype was seen ten or more times. The V call is TRBV27, the J call TRBJ1-3; TRBD1 is a possible D gene (5 bases). The CDR3 runs to 14 residues. Germline loops: CDR1 MNHEY, CDR2 SMNVEV (reference sequence). The ends were cut back, 6 bases at V and 1 base at J, with 10 bases in the middle. The chain's CDR3 is CASSFAGSGNTIYF. In DNA form, the CDR3 reads TGTGCCAGCAGCTTTGCAGGGTCTGGAAACACCATATATTTT.